Listed below are T cell receptor beta chains from one sample, sequenced in a study of Ad26.COV2.S vaccination and SARS-CoV-2 variants. The table came from immunoSEQ multiplex PCR; TCRdb's copy has only in-frame clones and leaves some out. The table records a few hundred thousand clones, 90% of them present only once. The sample was peripheral blood, taken in a trial of Ad26.COV2.S vaccine versus placebo. All receptors derive from a person between 18 and 65 years old who received the Ad26.COV2.S COVID-19 vaccine or a placebo. Both conserved end residues are trimmed from each CDR3. The D gene is left open where the match is weak.

d_call	v_call	cdr3_aa
-	TRBV28	ASSLLREKLF
TRBD1	TRBV5-1	ASSSMTGGVREQY
-	TRBV6-2/TRBV6-3	ASSYPSGVKEDYEQY
TRBD2	TRBV19	ASSRLVAGDRYEQF
-	TRBV12-3/TRBV12-4	ASSSSGSYGYT
-	TRBV7-6	ASSFEQYTDTQY
TRBD2	TRBV7-2	ASSLFTSGNTDTQY
-	TRBV28	ASSTDGTPGSSYNEQF
-	TRBV25-1	ASSDRGGLDTQY
-	TRBV14	ASSQRGNPRHNSPLH
-	TRBV6-2/TRBV6-3	ASSSPRESLRGFGYEQY
-	TRBV28	ASSFERVTRQPQH
TRBD2	TRBV7-7	ASSPGLAGGRETQY
TRBD1	TRBV7-9	ASSDGTGTDEQY
TRBD2	TRBV3-1/TRBV3-2	ASSQVALAGVGTGELF
-	TRBV5-1	ASSPRPGLYEQY
TRBD1	TRBV19	ASSLGQKNQPQH
TRBD1	TRBV7-9	ASSLTGGATNEKLF
-	TRBV19	ASSGSKATQY
TRBD1	TRBV2	ASRRTGGNTGELF
-	TRBV27	ASSRSPGQSTYGGYT
-	TRBV3-1/TRBV3-2	ASSHEVREKLF
-	TRBV27	ASSLSINYEQY
-	TRBV24-1	ATSDLGGYDTGELF
-	TRBV10-3	AISEGGLQETQY
TRBD2	TRBV5-1	ASSSLGSGLAVNEQF
-	TRBV2	ASTHSRGTPPGEQY
-	TRBV28	ASSLLGGQEQY
TRBD1	TRBV27	ASSLAQGASYEQY
-	TRBV7-9	ASSPRGGSQETQY
TRBD1	TRBV15	ATSLSPYRGNSYEQY
-	TRBV2	ASSELLSTDTQY
TRBD1	TRBV24-1	ATSLGQPVDNEQF
-	TRBV5-1	ASSLATNEKLF
TRBD1	TRBV18	ASSPTGGRETQY
TRBD2	TRBV11-2	ASSLALAGVAEQY
-	TRBV30	AWSAIQGRGPSYNEQF
TRBD1	TRBV19	ASSISLWPGQATYEQY
-	TRBV28	ASSQPSSYNSPLH
TRBD2	TRBV6-4	ASSDWGLAGRNTGELF
-	TRBV5-4	ASSQPGVVGEDEQF
TRBD2	TRBV9	ASSVGSGSSYNEQF
-	TRBV5-6	ASSWGLQLETQY
-	TRBV6-5	ASSYAGGGSPLH
-	TRBV4-3	ASSQDSGAGQPQH
-	TRBV14	ASSQVPGANYGYT
TRBD2	TRBV28	ASSTTPLAGSLGTQY
-	TRBV15	ATSPRSLAKNIQY